Listed here are 6 T cell receptor beta chains from one sample, sequenced in a study of blood T cell repertoires in COVID-19. Data came from immunoSEQ multiplex PCR; TCRdb stores just in-frame clones and leaves some out. This sample has over 200,000 clones; less than 90% occur once, and the top ten carry 1.5% to 2%. The sample comprised peripheral blood. The receptors stem from a man aged 40-49 years with active or convalescent COVID-19.

The chain employs TRBV27 and TRBJ2-7; D is ambiguous. The germline V and J ends were trimmed by 6 bases and 1 base, with 4 bases remaining between them. The CDR3 is made up of 11 amino acids. Germline assignment: CDR1 MNHEY and CDR2 SMNVEV (reference sequence). Here the CDR3 reads CASSLSYEQYF. The CDR3 DNA follows: TGTGCCAGCAGCCTATCCTACGAGCAGTACTTC.

The gene calls are TRBV21-1 and TRBJ2-7; the table gives TRBD1 as D, unverified against the DNA. TRBV21-1 has pseudogene status. This CDR3 comprises 14 residues. The CDR3 loop is CASSIDSRLYEQYF. The CDR3 nucleotides read TGTGCCAGCAGCATAGACAGCCGGCTGTACGAGCAGTACTTC.

This chain uses TRBV20-1 with TRBJ1-1; D is possibly TRBD1 (5 bases). V lost 5 bases, J lost 8 bases, and 12 bases lay in between. This CDR3 comprises 11 residues. Germline V gene sequence: CDR1 DFQATT, CDR2 SNEGSKA (reference sequence). Here the CDR3 DNA reads TGCAGTGCTCCATTATACAGGGAAGCTTTCTTT. Protein product: CSAPLYREAFF.

This rearrangement joins TRBV28 to TRBJ1-1, with 8 positions matching TRBD1. V shed 6 bases, J shed 10 bases, and the junction held 16 bases outside the gene matches. Germline CDR1 is MDHEN and CDR2 is SYDVKM. CDR3 length equals 15 residues. CDR3 amino acids: CASRSYRGGVVPAFF. The CDR3 DNA reads as TGTGCCAGCAGATCCTACAGGGGGGGCGTAGTTCCAGCTTTCTTT.

The chain links TRBV5-1 to TRBJ1-2; no definite D call. The V gene lost 0 bases and the J gene lost 0 bases, with 21 bases spanning the gap. The CDR3 spans 19 residues. CDR1 SGHRS and CDR2 YFSETQ come from the germline V gene. For the CDR3, the DNA is TGCGCCAGCAGCTTGGAGGTTACCGGGAAGGGCCGCCCTAACTATGGCTACACCTTC. This translates into CASSLEVTGKGRPNYGYTF.

The chain is built from TRBV6-5 and TRBJ1-2, with D uncertain. V lost 8 bases and J lost 7, with 20 bases in between. The CDR3 length is 14 residues. From germline, CDR1 is MNHEY and CDR2 SVGAGI. Here the CDR3 reads CASQEGPAFVGYTF. For the CDR3, the DNA is TGTGCCAGCCAGGAGGGTCCTGCTTTTGTTGGCTACACCTTC.